One sample yielded the 10 T cell receptor beta chains listed below, sequenced in a study of low-dose radiotherapy and immunotherapy resistance in tumors. Alpha and beta chains were covered, as first-strand cDNA relied on TRAV- and TRBV-specific primers. TCRs underwent approximately 20 PCR cycles of amplification with a constant-region primer and V-primer adapter. TCRdb fed the reads into MiXCR, producing one record per CDR3 protein. The table shows approximately 13,000 distinct CDR3 sequences, with around three fifths occurring only once. Receptors originate from a human donor with advanced metastatic prostate, ovarian, gallbladder or colorectal cancer (not recorded which). This table probably holds off-target reads from a library built for another chain.

The gene calls are TRBV6-4 and TRBJ2-3, with D hard to call. Germline loops: CDR1 MRHNA, CDR2 SNTAGT. This CDR3 is built from 12 residues. Trimming took 6 bases from V and 6 from J, leaving 10 bases between them. The CDR3 region has the DNA TGTGCCAGCAGCTCAGACCGGGATACGCAGTATTTT. This codes for CASSSDRDTQYF.

The J gene is TRBJ2-7, the V gene TRBV6-8; no reliable D call. Germline CDR1 is MNHGY and CDR2 is SAAAGT. Trimming took 5 bases from V and 0 from J, leaving 14 bases between them. The CDR3 loop spans 15 amino acids. CDR3 sequence: CASSPTSGPSYEQYF. The CDR3 DNA reads as TGTGCCAGCAGTCCAACATCGGGCCCCTCCTACGAGCAGTACTTC.

The gene calls are TRBV6-5 and TRBJ2-3; unclear D gene. V lost 0 bases to trimming and J lost 2 bases, with 12 bases between them. Germline CDR1 reads MNHEY; CDR2 reads SVGAGI. The CDR3 runs 16 residues. The DNA for the CDR3 is TGTGCCAGCAGTTACTCGGCTACTCGATACACAGATACGCAGTATTTT. Its translation: CASSYSATRYTDTQYF.

The chain combines TRBV28 with TRBJ2-5, with D perhaps TRBD2 (6 bases). The V and J ends lost 5 bases and 1 base respectively, with 8 bases between them. The CDR3 is made up of 13 amino acids. Looked up from germline, CDR1 is MDHEN and CDR2 is SYDVKM. As DNA, the CDR3 is TGTGCCAGCAGTGGTAGCGGCCAAGAGACCCAGTACTTC. It codes for CASSGSGQETQYF.

The chain combines TRBV5-6 with TRBJ2-1, with a possible D match to TRBD1 (6 bases). Trimming shortened V by 5 bases and J by 2 bases, and 11 bases separated the two germline ends. The V gene's germline CDR1 is SGHDT and CDR2 YYEEEE. The CDR3 consists of 14 residues. The CDR3 loop reads CASRTGMAYNEQFF. The CDR3 nucleotides are TGTGCCAGCAGGACAGGTATGGCCTACAATGAGCAGTTCTTC.

J is TRBJ2-7 and V is TRBV28; unclear D gene. V shed 6 bases and J shed 4 bases, with 13 bases lying between them. CDR3 length equals 13 residues. In germline, CDR1 is MDHEN, CDR2 SYDVKM. CDR3 protein: CASSPPEKYEQYF. CDR3 nucleotide sequence: TGTGCCAGCAGCCCCCCGGAAAAGTACGAGCAGTACTTC.

This chain connects TRBV27 to TRBJ2-5; the D is unclear. With 7 bases removed from V and 9 bases from J, the gap between germline ends came to 12 bases. The CDR3 has 11 amino acids. Germline assignment: CDR1 MNHEY and CDR2 SMNVEV (reference sequence). The CDR3 coding sequence is TGTGCCAGCATTAAGCTTGATTCCCAGTACTTC. Encoded protein: CASIKLDSQYF.

V is TRBV29-1 and J is TRBJ2-5; D may be TRBD1 (6 bases). The germline V and J ends were trimmed by 0 bases and 5 bases, with 28 bases remaining between them. This CDR3 has 19 amino acids. Germline loops: CDR1 SQVTM, CDR2 ANQGSEA. The CDR3 bases are TGCAGCGTTGAAGATCCGGGCAGGGGCGGATTCCTGGCAAAGGAGACCCAGTACTTC. As protein: CSVEDPGRGGFLAKETQYF.

This clonotype has a handful of counts. The chain couples TRBV24-1 to TRBJ2-5, with TRBD1 identical over 8 bases. CDR1 KGHDR and CDR2 SFDVKD come from the germline V gene. J gave up 7 bases and V 3 bases, and 3 bases lay outside the gene matches. The CDR3 consists of 13 residues. CDR3: CATSDGQGPTQYF. The CDR3 DNA reads TGTGCCACCAGTGATGGACAGGGCCCGACCCAGTACTTC.

V is TRBV4-2 and J is TRBJ1-5; tentatively, D is TRBD1 (6 bases). The CDR3 length is 15 residues. Germline V gene sequence: CDR1 LGHNA, CDR2 YNFKEQ. Trimming cost V 0 bases and J 4 bases, with 10 bases left between them. The chain's CDR3 is CASSQEGTLNQPQHF. CDR3 bases: TGTGCCAGCAGCCAAGAGGGGACACTTAATCAGCCCCAGCATTTT.